These T cell receptor beta chains were read from a single sample in a study of blood T cells in healthy people across ages. Each CDR3 protein is one row after TCRdb ran MiXCR on the 5' RACE reads. This repertoire shows about 500,000 distinct CDR3 sequences, 20% to 30% found once; its top ten account for around 10%. The same sample was also studied in work on T cells of mothers and their children.

Input material: blood. The receptors come from a boy younger than 18 in good health. Both conserved end residues are part of each CDR3. Fields, in order: clone size, J gene, D gene, V gene, CDR3 protein, CDR3 DNA. D genes are given only for firm matches. For some rows the clone size is stated as once, few or many, or as a class when expanded; others skip it.

few	TRBJ2-1	NA	TRBV7-3	CASSSGLYSYNEQFF	TGTGCCAGCAGCTCAGGACTCTACTCCTACAATGAGCAGTTCTTC
few	TRBJ2-1	NA	TRBV29-1	CSVEDYNEQFF	TGCAGCGTTGAGGATTACAATGAGCAGTTCTTC
few	TRBJ1-1	TRBD1	TRBV2	CASERTGEGNTEAFF	TGTGCCAGCGAGAGGACAGGCGAGGGGAACACTGAAGCTTTCTTT
NA	TRBJ1-2	NA	TRBV7-8	CASSLGAKALSYGYTF	TGTGCCAGCAGCTTAGGGGCAAAGGCCCTATCCTATGGCTACACCTTC
few	TRBJ2-7	NA	TRBV28	CASSSRGGSSYEQYF	TGTGCCAGCAGTTCCCGCGGCGGAAGCTCCTACGAGCAGTACTTC
NA	TRBJ2-5	TRBD1	TRBV7-2	CASSPAQGGAQTQYF	TGTGCCAGCAGCCCAGCACAGGGGGGAGCCCAGACCCAGTACTTC
few	TRBJ1-4	TRBD1	TRBV5-1	CASSSRDSGIIEKLFF	TGCGCCAGCAGCTCCCGGGACAGCGGGATTATTGAAAAACTGTTTTTT
few	TRBJ1-2	NA	TRBV15	CATSRVGGEIYGYAF	TGTGCCACCAGCAGAGTCGGAGGAGAAATCTATGGCTACGCCTTC
NA	TRBJ1-1	NA	TRBV5-6	CASSRGAPLNTEAFF	TGTGCCAGCAGCCGAGGGGCCCCGCTGAACACTGAAGCTTTCTTT
few	TRBJ2-7	TRBD1	TRBV28	CASKWAGTGSYEQYF	TGTGCCAGCAAATGGGCCGGGACAGGGAGCTACGAGCAGTACTTC